A single sample is the source of the 14 T cell receptor beta chains below, sequenced in a study of OX40 agonist ivuxolimab in advanced cancers. Assay used: immunoSEQ multiplex PCR; TCRdb lists only in-frame clones, some missing. The sample lists some 100,000 clones, roughly nine tenths occurring once. Specimen: CD4+ or CD8+ T cells sorted from blood, collected in a trial of the OX40 agonist ivuxolimab. These receptors originate from an adult with an advanced solid tumor such as melanoma, head and neck, liver or kidney cancer.

The rearrangement joins TRBV5-8 to TRBJ2-7; maybe TRBD2 (6 bases). Germline CDR1 reads SGHTS; CDR2 reads YDEGEE. V lost 4 bases and J 5 bases, leaving 10 bases between the germline ends. The length of the CDR3 is 12 residues. The CDR3 DNA reads TGTGCCAGCAGCCTTTCGGGGGACGAGCAGTACTTC. It specifies CASSLSGDEQYF.

J is TRBJ2-5 and V is TRBV2, with 7 nucleotides matching TRBD1. This CDR3 spans 13 amino acids. Germline CDR1 SNHLY, CDR2 FYNNEI. J gave up 4 bases and V 8 bases, and 7 bases lay outside the gene matches. The CDR3 region is CASLQTGSETQYF. The CDR3 nucleotides are TGTGCCAGCCTACAGACAGGGTCAGAGACCCAGTACTTC.

The chain couples TRBV2 to TRBJ2-1; TRBD2 agrees at 15 bases. The J segment lost 7 bases and the V segment lost 7 bases, leaving 5 bases of the junction unmatched. Looked up from germline, CDR1 is SNHLY and CDR2 is FYNNEI. This CDR3 comprises 15 residues. CDR3 in DNA: TGTGCCAGCACGGGACTAGCGGGGGGAGGGAATGAGCAGTTCTTC. Translated: CASTGLAGGGNEQFF.

The chain employs TRBV5-1 and TRBJ2-2; D may correspond to TRBD1 or TRBD2 (6 bases each). Trimming took off 4 bases at V and 3 bases at J, with 13 bases between the two ends. CDR1 is SGHRS and CDR2 is YFSETQ in the germline V gene. The CDR3 extends over 15 amino acids. CDR3 in amino acids: CASSPTGAYTGELFF. The CDR3 nucleotides are TGCGCCAGCAGCCCTACGGGGGCTTACACCGGGGAGCTGTTTTTT.

V gene TRBV19 combines with J gene TRBJ2-3; 14 bases match TRBD2. V lost 3 bases, J lost 5 bases, and 1 base stayed unmatched. This CDR3 is built from 15 residues. Germline V CDR1 and CDR2: LNHDA, SQIVND (reference sequence). The CDR3 loop is CASSMTSGGGDTQYF. CDR3 DNA sequence: TGTGCCAGTAGTATGACTAGCGGGGGGGGAGATACGCAGTATTTT.

This chain joins TRBV14 and TRBJ2-4, with 12 bases identical to TRBD2. Germline CDR1 and CDR2: SGHDN and FVKESK. After removal of 5 bases from V and 1 base from J, the junction contained 3 bases not matched to a gene. The CDR3 extends over 16 amino acids. CDR3 loop: CASSVTSGRAKNIQYF. In DNA, the CDR3 is TGTGCCAGCAGCGTTACTAGCGGGAGGGCCAAAAACATTCAGTACTTC.

V gene TRBV15 combines with J gene TRBJ1-2, with 7 nucleotides matching TRBD1. There are 15 residues in the CDR3. Germline values: CDR1 LNHNV, CDR2 YYDKDF (reference sequence). V lost 0 bases, J lost 6 bases, and 7 bases stayed unmatched. CDR3 sequence (DNA): TGTGCCACCAGCAGAGATTCTCGGCAGGGGGATGGCTACACCTTC. The encoded protein is CATSRDSRQGDGYTF. Looking up the rest from reference TRBV15 and TRBJ1-2 gives the full variable domain: DAMVIQNPRYQVTQFGKPVTLSCSQTLNHNVMYWYQQKSSQAPKLLFHYYDKDFNNEADTPDNFQSRRPNTSFCFLDIRSPGLGDTAMYLCATSRDSRQGDGYTFGSGTRLTVV.

The J gene is TRBJ2-2, the V gene TRBV30; D unclear. The CDR3 covers 13 residues. Trimming removed 2 bases at V and 6 bases at J, with 10 bases between. Germline assignment: CDR1 GTSNPN and CDR2 SVGIG (reference sequence). The CDR3 DNA follows: TGTGCCTGGAGTCGAGTAGGCCCCGGGGAGCTGTTTTTT. Amino acid sequence: CAWSRVGPGELFF. Combining the CDR3 with reference TRBV30 and TRBJ2-2 gives the whole variable domain SQTIHQWPATLVQPVGSPLSLECTVEGTSNPNLYWYRQAAGRGLQLLFYSVGIGQISSEVPQNLSASRPQDRQFILSSKKLLLSDSGFYLCAWSRVGPGELFFGEGSRLTVL.

The chain is built from TRBV4-1 and TRBJ2-2; D is perhaps TRBD1 or TRBD2 (6 bases each). The germline V and J ends were trimmed by 4 bases and 3 bases, with 15 bases remaining between them. CDR3 length: 16 amino acids. Germline loops: CDR1 MGHRA, CDR2 YSYEKL. This chain's CDR3 is CASSRGAGPDTGELFF. In DNA, the CDR3 is TGCGCCAGCAGCCGGGGGGCAGGTCCGGACACCGGGGAGCTGTTTTTT.

This chain uses TRBV4-1 with TRBJ1-5, with 10 bases that match TRBD1. With V trimmed by 1 base and J by 8 bases, 14 bases remained unmatched. The CDR3 loop spans 18 amino acids. Germline values: CDR1 MGHRA, CDR2 YSYEKL. CDR3 nucleotides: TGCGCCAGCAGCCAAGGAGGGAGGTCGGGACAGGGGTTAGAGCCCCAGCATTTT. Residues: CASSQGGRSGQGLEPQHF.

V is TRBV5-8 and J is TRBJ1-4, with D possibly TRBD1 on 5 matching bases. Per germline, CDR1 SGHTS and CDR2 YDEGEE. CDR3 length: 15 residues. With 2 bases removed from V and 4 bases from J, the gap between germline ends came to 12 bases. CDR3 sequence reads: CASSLNLRGNEKLFF. The CDR3 coding sequence is TGTGCCAGCAGCTTAAATTTAAGGGGTAATGAAAAACTGTTTTTT. Complete variable domain (other parts from reference TRBV5-8 and TRBJ1-4): EAGVTQSPTHLIKTRGQQATLRCSPISGHTSVYWYQQALGLGLQFLLWYDEGEERNRGNFPPRFSGRQFPNYSSELNVNALELEDSALYLCASSLNLRGNEKLFFGSGTQLSVL.

V usage is TRBV6-1 and J usage is TRBJ2-7, with unresolved D. The CDR3 contains 11 residues. Trimming took 5 bases from V and 3 from J, leaving 5 bases between them. Germline V gene lookup returns CDR1 MNHNS and CDR2 SASEGT. The CDR3 spells CASSPNYEQYF. The CDR3 nucleotides are TGTGCCAGCAGTCCCAACTACGAGCAGTACTTC.

The rearrangement links TRBV5-1 to TRBJ2-7; a possible D gene is TRBD1 (6 bases). CDR3 length: 13 amino acids. Germline V gene data show CDR1 as SGHRS and CDR2 as YFSETQ. The ends were cut back, 0 bases at V and 5 bases at J, with 9 bases in the middle. The CDR3 sequence is CASSLVGGNEQYF. The DNA for the CDR3 is TGCGCCAGCAGCTTGGTTGGGGGCAACGAGCAGTACTTC. Drawing the rest from reference TRBV5-1 and TRBJ2-7, the complete variable domain is KAGVTQTPRYLIKTRGQQVTLSCSPISGHRSVSWYQQTPGQGLQFLFEYFSETQRNKGNFPGRFSGRQFSNSRSEMNVSTLELGDSALYLCASSLVGGNEQYFGPGTRLTVT.

The CDR3 region is CASSLGQGALGGYTF. The CDR3 DNA follows: TGTGCCAGCAGCTTAGGACAGGGGGCGCTTGGGGGCTACACCTTC. The chain has TRBV11-2 and TRBJ1-2; 10 bases line up with TRBD1. Trimming took 1 base from V and 8 from J; bases not matched to a gene: 7. Germline CDR1 and CDR2: SGHAT and FQNNGV. The CDR3 loop spans 15 amino acids.